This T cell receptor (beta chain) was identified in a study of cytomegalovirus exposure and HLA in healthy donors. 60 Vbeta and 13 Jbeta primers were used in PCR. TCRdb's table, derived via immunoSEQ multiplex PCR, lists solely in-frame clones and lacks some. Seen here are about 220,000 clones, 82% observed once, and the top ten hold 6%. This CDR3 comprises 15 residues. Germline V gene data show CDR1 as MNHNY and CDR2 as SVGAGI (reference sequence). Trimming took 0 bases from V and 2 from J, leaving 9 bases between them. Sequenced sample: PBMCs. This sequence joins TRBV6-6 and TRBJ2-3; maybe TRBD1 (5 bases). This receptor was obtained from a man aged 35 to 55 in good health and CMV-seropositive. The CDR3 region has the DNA TGTGCCAGCAGTTACTCGAGACAGCCCACAGATACGCAGTATTTT. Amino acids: CASSYSRQPTDTQYF.